What follows describes a single T cell receptor beta chain. These data come from a study of blood T cell repertoires in COVID-19. Study overall: Whether acute or convalescent, the COVID-19 samples came from the United States, Italy and Spain. T cells, B-cell-depleted T cells, or PBMCs provided the cDNA or gDNA that served as material.

Method: immunoSEQ multiplex PCR; TCRdb's copy keeps in-frame clones and lacks some. The repertoire holds around 20,000 clones, 84% seen once, with 3% to 4% in the top ten. V shed 3 bases and J 4 bases; nucleotides not matched to a gene: 4. The CDR3 contains 14 residues. The V gene's germline CDR1 is SGHKS and CDR2 YYEKEE (reference sequence). The source of this sequence is a man aged 35 to 55 with acute or convalescent COVID-19. Material for sequencing was peripheral blood. The J gene is TRBJ2-3, the V gene TRBV5-5, with 8 bases fitting TRBD2. CDR3 in amino acids: CASSSGRGADTQYF. The CDR3 region has the DNA TGTGCCAGCAGCTCAGGGCGGGGGGCAGATACGCAGTATTTT.